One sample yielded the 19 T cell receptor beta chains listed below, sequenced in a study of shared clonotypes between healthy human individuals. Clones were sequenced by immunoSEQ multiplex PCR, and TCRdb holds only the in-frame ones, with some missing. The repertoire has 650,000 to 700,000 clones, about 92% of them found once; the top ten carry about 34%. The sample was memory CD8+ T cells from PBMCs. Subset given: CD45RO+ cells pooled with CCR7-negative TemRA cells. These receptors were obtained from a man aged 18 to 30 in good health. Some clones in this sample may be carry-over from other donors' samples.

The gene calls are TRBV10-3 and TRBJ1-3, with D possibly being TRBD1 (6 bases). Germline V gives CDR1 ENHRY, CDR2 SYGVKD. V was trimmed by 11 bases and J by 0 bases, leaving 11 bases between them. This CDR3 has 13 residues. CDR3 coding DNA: TGTGCCGCACAGGGCGACTCTGGAAACACCATATATTTT. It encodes CAAQGDSGNTIYF.

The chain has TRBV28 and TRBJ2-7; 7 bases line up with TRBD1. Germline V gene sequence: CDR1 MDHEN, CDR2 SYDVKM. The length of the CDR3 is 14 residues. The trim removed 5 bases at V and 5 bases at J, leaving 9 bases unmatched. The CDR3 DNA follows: TGTGCCAGCAGTCCCGTAGGGGGCCGGGACGAGCAGTACTTC. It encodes CASSPVGGRDEQYF.

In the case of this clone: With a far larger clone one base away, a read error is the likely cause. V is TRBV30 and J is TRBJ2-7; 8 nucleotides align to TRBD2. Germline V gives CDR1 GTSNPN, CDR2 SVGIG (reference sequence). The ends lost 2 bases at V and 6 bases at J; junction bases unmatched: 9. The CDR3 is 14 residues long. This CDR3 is CAWSRGSGTSEQYF. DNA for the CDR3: TGTGCCTGGAGTCGAGGTAGCGGGACGAGCGAGCAGTACTTC.

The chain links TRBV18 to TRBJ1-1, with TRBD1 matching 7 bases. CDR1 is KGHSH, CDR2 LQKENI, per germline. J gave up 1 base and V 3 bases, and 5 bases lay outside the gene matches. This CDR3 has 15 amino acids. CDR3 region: CASSPWDSGNTEAFF. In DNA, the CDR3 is TGTGCCAGCTCACCTTGGGACAGCGGGAACACTGAAGCTTTCTTT.

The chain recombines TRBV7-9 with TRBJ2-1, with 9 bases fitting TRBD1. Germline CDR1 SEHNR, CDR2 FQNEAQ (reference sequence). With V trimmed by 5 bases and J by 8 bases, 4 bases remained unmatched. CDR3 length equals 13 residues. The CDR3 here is CASSGGQGYEQFF. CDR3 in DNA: TGTGCCAGCAGCGGGGGACAGGGATATGAGCAGTTCTTC.

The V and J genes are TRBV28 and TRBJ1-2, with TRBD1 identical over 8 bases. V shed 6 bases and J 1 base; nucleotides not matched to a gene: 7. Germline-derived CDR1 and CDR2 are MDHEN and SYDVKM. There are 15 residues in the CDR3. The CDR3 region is CASSLPTGDNYGYTF. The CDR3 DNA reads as TGTGCCAGCAGCCTTCCGACAGGGGATAACTATGGCTACACCTTC.

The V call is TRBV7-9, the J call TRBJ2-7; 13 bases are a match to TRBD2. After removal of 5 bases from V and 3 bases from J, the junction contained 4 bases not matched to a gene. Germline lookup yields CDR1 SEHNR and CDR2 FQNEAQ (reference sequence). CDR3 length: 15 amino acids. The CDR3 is CASSGLAGVSYEQYF. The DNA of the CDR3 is TGTGCCAGCAGCGGACTAGCGGGAGTAAGCTACGAGCAGTACTTC.

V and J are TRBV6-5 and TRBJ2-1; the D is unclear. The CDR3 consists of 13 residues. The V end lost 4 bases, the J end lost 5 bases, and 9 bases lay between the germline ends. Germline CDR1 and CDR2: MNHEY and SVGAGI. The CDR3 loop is CASSFHRDNEQFF. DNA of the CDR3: TGTGCCAGCAGTTTCCATCGGGACAATGAGCAGTTCTTC.

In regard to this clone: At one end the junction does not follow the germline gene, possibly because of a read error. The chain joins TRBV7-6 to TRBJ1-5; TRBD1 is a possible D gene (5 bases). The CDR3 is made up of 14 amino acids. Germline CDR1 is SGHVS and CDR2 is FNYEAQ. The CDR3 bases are TGTGCCAGCAGTTTAGATCGGGGGACTCAGCCCCAGCATTTT. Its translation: CASSLDRGTQPQHF.

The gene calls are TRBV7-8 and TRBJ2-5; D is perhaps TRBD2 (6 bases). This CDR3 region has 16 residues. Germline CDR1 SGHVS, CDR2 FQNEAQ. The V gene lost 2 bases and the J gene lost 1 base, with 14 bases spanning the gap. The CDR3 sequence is CASSLWRRGAQETQYF. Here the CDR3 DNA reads TGTGCCAGCAGCTTATGGCGTCGCGGGGCCCAAGAGACCCAGTACTTC.

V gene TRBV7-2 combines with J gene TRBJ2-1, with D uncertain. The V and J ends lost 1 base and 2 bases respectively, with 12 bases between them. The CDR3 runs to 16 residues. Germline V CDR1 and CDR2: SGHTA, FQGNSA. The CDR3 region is CASSLEVTPPYNEQFF. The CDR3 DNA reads TGTGCCAGCAGCTTAGAGGTCACCCCCCCCTACAATGAGCAGTTCTTC. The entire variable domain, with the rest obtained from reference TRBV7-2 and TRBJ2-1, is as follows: GAGVSQSPSNKVTEKGKDVELRCDPISGHTALYWYRQSLGQGLEFLIYFQGNSAPDKSGLPSDRFSAERTGGSVSTLTIQRTQQEDSAVYLCASSLEVTPPYNEQFFGPGTRLTVL.

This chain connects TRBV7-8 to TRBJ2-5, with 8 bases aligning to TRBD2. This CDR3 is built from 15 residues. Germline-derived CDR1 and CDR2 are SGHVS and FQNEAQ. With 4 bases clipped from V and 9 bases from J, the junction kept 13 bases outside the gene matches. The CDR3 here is CASSSSGSSQWAQYF. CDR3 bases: TGTGCCAGCAGCTCCAGCGGGAGCAGCCAATGGGCCCAGTACTTC.

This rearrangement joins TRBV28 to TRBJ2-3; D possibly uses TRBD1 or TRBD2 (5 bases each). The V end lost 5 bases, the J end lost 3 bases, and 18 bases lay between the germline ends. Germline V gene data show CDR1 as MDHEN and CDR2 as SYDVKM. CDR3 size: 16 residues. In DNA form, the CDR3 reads TGTGCCAGCAGTCCTCGAGGGGTATCATGGACAGATACGCAGTATTTT. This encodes CASSPRGVSWTDTQYF.

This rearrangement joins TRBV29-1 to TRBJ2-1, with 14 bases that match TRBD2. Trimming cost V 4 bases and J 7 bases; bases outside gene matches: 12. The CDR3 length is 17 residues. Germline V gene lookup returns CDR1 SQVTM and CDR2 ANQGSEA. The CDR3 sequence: CSVGARLAGGPWNEQFF. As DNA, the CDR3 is TGCAGCGTTGGGGCAAGACTAGCGGGAGGGCCGTGGAATGAGCAGTTCTTC.

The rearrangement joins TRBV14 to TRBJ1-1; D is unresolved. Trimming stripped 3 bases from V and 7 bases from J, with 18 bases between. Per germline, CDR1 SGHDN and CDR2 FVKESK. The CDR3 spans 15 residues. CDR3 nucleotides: TGTGCCAGCAGCCACCCCTTAGAAGATTTGGGTGAAGCTTTCTTT. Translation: CASSHPLEDLGEAFF.

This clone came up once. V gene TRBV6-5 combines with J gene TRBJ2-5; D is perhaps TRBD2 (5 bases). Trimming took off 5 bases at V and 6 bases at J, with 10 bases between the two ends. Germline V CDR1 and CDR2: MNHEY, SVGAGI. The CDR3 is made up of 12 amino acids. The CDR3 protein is CASSTRGKTQYF. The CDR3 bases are TGTGCCAGCAGTACCCGGGGAAAGACCCAGTACTTC.

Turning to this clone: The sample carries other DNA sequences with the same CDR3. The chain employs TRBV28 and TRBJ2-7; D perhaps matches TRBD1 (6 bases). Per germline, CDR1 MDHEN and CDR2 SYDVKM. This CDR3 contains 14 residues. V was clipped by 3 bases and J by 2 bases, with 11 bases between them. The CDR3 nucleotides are TGTGCCAGCAGTTTTAGGGGGATCCCCTACGAGCAGTACTTC. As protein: CASSFRGIPYEQYF.

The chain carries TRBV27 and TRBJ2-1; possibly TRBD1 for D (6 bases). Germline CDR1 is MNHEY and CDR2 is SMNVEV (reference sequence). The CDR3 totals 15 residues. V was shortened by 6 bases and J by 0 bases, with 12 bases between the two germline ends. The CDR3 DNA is TGTGCCAGCAGCAAAAGGGGGAGCTCCTACAATGAGCAGTTCTTC. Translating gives CASSKRGSSYNEQFF.

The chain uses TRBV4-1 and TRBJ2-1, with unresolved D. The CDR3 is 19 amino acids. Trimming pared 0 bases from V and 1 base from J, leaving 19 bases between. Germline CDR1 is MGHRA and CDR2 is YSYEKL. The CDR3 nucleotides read TGCGCCAGCAGCCAAGATCCTCGTCGATACGCGAAGTCCTACAATGAGCAGTTCTTC. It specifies CASSQDPRRYAKSYNEQFF.